The source of this T cell receptor (beta chain) is a study of spatial heterogeneity in lung cancer. Study at large: The count of detected beta-chain sequences consistently exceeded that of alpha-chain sequences. Broader study findings: Relative to follow-up, resection was when ubiquitous expanded tumor TCRs appeared more in blood.

A unique molecular identifier was attached to every TCR cDNA molecule. TCRdb ran MiXCR on the 5' RACE reads and lists one entry per CDR3 protein. This sample has roughly 82,000 distinct CDR3 sequences, with around 12% found just once. The table lists this clonotype with a few counts. Its antigen remains unknown. This CDR3 region has 17 residues. The V segment lost 3 bases and the J segment 3 bases; nucleotides outside the gene matches: 6. Germline V gives CDR1 SGHNT, CDR2 YYREEE (reference sequence). Time point: sample taken at primary tumor resection. Unsorted whole RNA samples from tumor, nontumor lung or frozen PBMC were sequenced. Donors were approximately 70 untreated early-stage non-small cell lung cancer patients.

The sequences come from PBMCs, collected at surgery. This sequence joins TRBV5-4 and TRBJ2-1, with 13 bases aligning to TRBD2. The source is a male donor with early-stage non-small cell lung cancer. The CDR3 loop reads CASSSGLAGNHYNEQFF. The CDR3 DNA reads as TGTGCCAGCAGCTCGGGACTAGCGGGAAATCACTACAATGAGCAGTTCTTC.